This T cell receptor beta chain was identified during a study of T cell responses to AZD1222 COVID-19 vaccine (dated by TCRdb to the early 2020s). As for the study more broadly: TCR sequencing covered 230 to 250 trial participants: 200 to 210 given two doses of AZD1222 and 26 given two doses of MenACWY control vaccine. Trial participants were enrolled into age subgroups of 18-55, 56-69 and 70-plus years, which contained approximately 150, 30 and 60 TCR-sequenced participants, respectively.

With regard to this clone: This clone's antigen is unknown. No base-level quality is on record; no much larger clone is a single base apart.

Paper-wide results and their limitations: Conclusions about previously exposed vaccinees are limited because only six or seven AZD1222 recipients were SARS-CoV-2 seropositive at baseline. No day 14 peak-response samples were available, so repertoires were characterized only after the peak T cell response. Nearly half of unique spike-specific TCRs reportedly recognized epitopes outside regions mutated in the B.1.351 and B.1.1.7 variants. Participants were mostly white British, with more females than males. The authors suggested clonal diversity may have been underestimated. CD4 TCRs associated with the vaccine covered the entire spike protein, and the dominant responses were in regions 160-218 and 743-854. Spike-specific TCR breadth and depth rose significantly after two AZD1222 doses compared with day 0 and with MenACWY recipients. In the small 56-69-year group, the increase in depth fell short of significance, most likely because of low power.

The CDR3 regions of human TCRbeta chains were subjected to immunosequencing. From the authors' description of their analysis: TCRs in the repertoires were matched against a reference library of SARS-CoV-2-specific TCRs that had been generated with the MIRA antigen-specificity platform. Breadth was defined as the fraction of unique TCRs that were SARS-CoV-2-associated, and depth was defined as the fraction of total T cells that were SARS-CoV-2-associated. Using the MIRA data, each spike-specific TCR was assigned both to the spike region to which the TCR was reactive and to a CD4 or CD8 class. Log10-transformed breadth and depth values were compared by one-way ANOVA with Sidak's multiple comparisons tests. The source is immuneACCESS, and TCRdb retained only in-frame sequences with V and J called. Part of the clones is not carried over; for the studies checked, unresolved V genes explain less than half of this, and the remainder is unexplained. From that table come the V and J calls and clone size; the DNA was used to work out D and trimming. The sample table lists fewer than 150,000 clones, nearly 90% of them with a count of one. 5% to 6% of the sample is taken by the ten largest.

From the cysteine up to the phenylalanine, the CDR3 has a length of 15 residues. The entry retains the CDR3 DNA only, 45 bases that are in frame from base 1. Per the germline V gene, SGHNT is the CDR1 and YENEEA is the CDR2. At the junction V is shortened by 0 bases and J by 2 bases, with 10 bases in between. The time point label of this sample denotes: about 28 days (+/-7) after the second vaccine dose. AZD1222 recipients given second doses at about 4 weeks or at about 12 weeks were pooled, since spike-specific TCR depth and breadth were not found to differ between the two schedules. Vaccinee samples were obtained from the UK trials COV001 and COV002, which included a single-blind randomized controlled phase 2/3 trial of AZD1222 (ChAdOx1 nCoV-19) in healthy adults. Trial participant PBMC samples were collected at day 0 and day 28 after the second dose for TCRbeta chain sequencing.

The sample consisted of peripheral blood, taken 28 days after the second AZD1222 dose. The chain is made from TRBV11-3 and TRBJ1-1, with the D gene too uncertain to name. The sequence came from an adult who received the AZD1222 COVID-19 vaccine. The DNA sequence is given as TGTGCCAGCAGCTTAGAAGGCCAGGTTAACACTGAAGCTTTCTTT. Translated, it gives CASSLEGQVNTEAFF.